The 27 T cell receptor beta chains in this list originate from one sample, sequenced in a study of T cells in Graves' hyperthyroidism and ophthalmopathy. RNA transcripts gave rise to amplified TCR beta CDR3 regions. When the TCR CDR3 underwent first-round RT-PCR, the HTBI primer set was used. TCRdb reprocessed the multiplex PCR reads with MiXCR, giving one entry per CDR3 protein. Among fewer than 450,000 distinct CDR3 sequences listed, about a sixth were seen once. Sequenced sample: blood. The receptors shown here come from a woman in her thirties with Graves' hyperthyroidism that later progressed to Graves' ophthalmopathy.

Many counts were recorded for this clonotype. V and J are TRBV12-3 or TRBV12-4 and TRBJ1-1; 8 bases line up with TRBD1. Unmatched junction bases numbered 9, after V lost 4 bases and J lost 5 bases. This CDR3 region has 15 residues. The chain's CDR3 is CASSSFDRGSTEAFF. The CDR3 DNA follows: TGTGCCAGCAGTTCCTTCGACAGGGGCTCGACTGAAGCTTTCTTT.

Regarding this clonotype: This clone may be a read error of a much larger clone one base away. The V gene is TRBV6-1, the J gene TRBJ2-2; unclear D gene. Trimming left V 8 bases short and J 1 base short, with 11 bases between. This CDR3 has 14 residues. Germline lookup yields CDR1 MNHNS and CDR2 SASEGT. CDR3 DNA sequence: TGTGCCAGCCACACCCAAGGGAACACCGGGGAGCTGTTTTTT. As protein: CASHTQGNTGELFF.

This clonotype occurred many times. J is TRBJ2-1 and V is TRBV29-1; D gene unclear. The CDR3 runs to 10 residues. From germline, CDR1 is SQVTM and CDR2 ANQGSEA. Trimming removed 4 bases at V and 5 bases at J, with 3 bases between. The CDR3, as DNA: TGCAGCGTTGCCGACAATGAGCAGTTCTTC. Translating it yields CSVADNEQFF.

This clonotype was picked up many times. One end of the junction is discordant with germline, which a read error may explain. This chain connects TRBV7-9 to TRBJ1-2; D call uncertain. This CDR3 is built from 15 residues. Germline CDR1 SEHNR, CDR2 FQNEAQ (reference sequence). The CDR3 DNA follows: TGTACCAGCAGCTTAGAGGACGGAATTTATTATGGCTACACCTTC. This sequence encodes CTSSLEDGIYYGYTF.

In its sample, this clonotype was seen a few times. CDR3 loop: CASSYSSQGFEKLFF. Written as DNA, the CDR3 is TGTGCCAGCAGTTACTCTAGCCAGGGATTTGAAAAACTGTTTTTT. The chain recombines TRBV6-2 or TRBV6-3 with TRBJ1-4; maybe TRBD1 (5 bases). The V end was cut by 0 bases, the J end by 7 bases, with 12 bases between. In germline, CDR1 is MNHEY, CDR2 SVGEGT. The CDR3 has 15 residues.

This clonotype was detected ten times or more. The V call is TRBV2, the J call TRBJ1-1, with D perhaps TRBD1 (6 bases). The CDR3 is 17 amino acids. Trimming cost V 7 bases and J 0 bases, with 21 bases left between them. The V gene's germline CDR1 is SNHLY and CDR2 FYNNEI. The CDR3 region has the DNA TGTGCCAGCACTAATTCGCCCCAGGGGTTCCTGAACACTGAAGCTTTCTTT. Translation: CASTNSPQGFLNTEAFF.

The table lists this clonotype with many counts. The chain is built from TRBV5-1 and TRBJ1-2; D remains ambiguous. This CDR3 has 12 amino acids. Trimming stripped 0 bases from V and 13 bases from J, with 13 bases between. Germline CDR1 reads SGHRS; CDR2 reads YFSETQ. The CDR3, as DNA: TGCGCCAGCAGCTTGGAGGGCAGGAGGGTCACCTTC. Translating gives CASSLEGRRVTF. The entire variable domain, with the rest obtained from reference TRBV5-1 and TRBJ1-2, is as follows: KAGVTQTPRYLIKTRGQQVTLSCSPISGHRSVSWYQQTPGQGLQFLFEYFSETQRNKGNFPGRFSGRQFSNSRSEMNVSTLELGDSALYLCASSLEGRRVTFGSGTRLTVV.

There are many counts of this clonotype. The chain is built from TRBV7-2 and TRBJ2-1; D is possibly TRBD1 (5 bases). CDR3 size: 13 residues. Germline V gene lookup returns CDR1 SGHTA and CDR2 FQGNSA. Trimming cost V 2 bases and J 9 bases, with 11 bases left between them. The CDR3 nucleotides are TGTGCCAGCAGCTTAAGTAAGGGGTTTGAGCAGTTCTTC. Translated, it gives CASSLSKGFEQFF.

This clonotype was seen many times. The chain couples TRBV12-3 or TRBV12-4 to TRBJ1-2; D gene ambiguous. CDR3 size: 13 residues. The V end lost 1 base, the J end lost 5 bases, and 8 bases lay between the germline ends. The CDR3 DNA follows: TGTGCCAGCAGTTTAGGACACCTATATGGCTACACCTTC. This sequence encodes CASSLGHLYGYTF.

The chain uses TRBV3-1 and TRBJ2-7; the match to TRBD2 covers 9 bases. The CDR3 has 15 amino acids. The trim removed 7 bases at V and 0 bases at J, leaving 7 bases unmatched. Germline V gives CDR1 LGHDT, CDR2 YNNKEL (reference sequence). The CDR3 here is CASTQDSGSSYEQYF. The CDR3 DNA sequence: TGTGCCAGCACCCAGGATAGCGGGAGCTCCTACGAGCAGTACTTC.

V gene TRBV12-3 or TRBV12-4 combines with J gene TRBJ2-7; 14 bases align to TRBD2. The junction had 10 bases not matched to a gene; V was cut back by 2 bases and J by 1 base. This CDR3 region has 19 residues. CDR3 sequence reads: CASSLLGLAGVGASYEQYF. The DNA for the CDR3 is TGTGCCAGCAGTTTATTGGGACTAGCGGGAGTGGGGGCTTCCTACGAGCAGTACTTC.

In its sample, this clonotype was seen a few times. At one end, the junction sequence differs from germline, possibly due to a read error. This chain links TRBV9 with TRBJ2-7, with D possibly matching TRBD2 (5 bases). The CDR3 runs to 16 residues. Germline V gene lookup returns CDR1 SGDLS and CDR2 YYNGEE. The CDR3 nucleotides are TGTGCCAACAGCGTAAACGGTCGGGATCGGGCCTACGAGCAGTACTTC. As protein: CANSVNGRDRAYEQYF.

This clonotype was observed many times. V is TRBV18 and J is TRBJ2-4; no firm D call. Germline V gene lookup returns CDR1 KGHSH and CDR2 LQKENI. V dropped 1 base and J dropped 0 bases, with 7 bases sitting between them. The CDR3 runs 15 residues. CDR3 nucleotide sequence: TGTGCCAGCTCACCACGTTTTCTAGCCAAAAACATTCAGTACTTC. This gives the protein CASSPRFLAKNIQYF.

This clonotype was counted many times. The chain combines TRBV2 with TRBJ1-4; tentatively, D is TRBD1 (5 bases). Deletions cut 3 bases from V and 3 bases from J, with 11 bases between. The CDR3 sequence is 15 residues long. Germline CDR1 and CDR2: SNHLY and FYNNEI. DNA of the CDR3: TGTGCCAGCAGTGATCCGCGGGGGGCTAATGAAAAACTGTTTTTT. Amino acids: CASSDPRGANEKLFF. Using reference TRBV2 and TRBJ1-4 for the parts outside the CDR3, the full variable domain is EPEVTQTPSHQVTQMGQEVILRCVPISNHLYFYWYRQILGQKVEFLVSFYNNEISEKSEIFDDQFSVERPDGSNFTLKIRSTKLEDSAMYFCASSDPRGANEKLFFGSGTQLSVL.

This clonotype was observed at least ten times. J is TRBJ1-1 and V is TRBV24-1; TRBD1 might be the D (5 bases). The germline V gene encodes CDR1 KGHDR and CDR2 SFDVKD. The V and J ends lost 7 bases and 10 bases respectively, with 15 bases between them. This CDR3 is built from 12 residues. The CDR3 region is CATSWTSRGAFF. The CDR3 nucleotides read TGTGCCACCAGCTGGACGTCAAGGGGAGCTTTCTTT.

CDR3: CASSLYGTAGKYEQYF. Here the CDR3 DNA reads TGTGCCAGCAGCTTGTACGGGACAGCAGGAAAATACGAGCAGTACTTC. V usage is TRBV7-2 and J usage is TRBJ2-7, with 7 nucleotides matching TRBD1. The J segment lost 4 bases and the V segment lost 3 bases, leaving 12 bases of the junction unmatched. The CDR3 contains 16 residues. From germline, CDR1 is SGHTA and CDR2 FQGNSA.

The table lists this clonotype with many counts. The chain is built from TRBV4-2 and TRBJ1-5; possibly TRBD1 for D (5 bases). The CDR3 spans 15 residues. Between the trimmed V and J ends, which lost 0 bases and 6 bases, there was a span of 12 bases. Looked up from germline, CDR1 is LGHNA and CDR2 is YNFKEQ. The CDR3 here is CASSQEGQGSQPQHF. CDR3 nucleotides: TGTGCCAGCAGCCAAGAGGGGCAGGGCTCTCAGCCCCAGCATTTT.

In its sample, this clonotype was seen many times. V is TRBV6-9 and J is TRBJ2-5, with TRBD2 identical over 12 bases. The V gene's germline CDR1 is MNHGY and CDR2 SVAAGI. There are 18 residues in the CDR3. V gave up 2 bases and J gave up 4 bases; unmatched junction bases: 11. The CDR3 protein is CASSYPASGREVGETQYF. The CDR3 DNA follows: TGTGCCAGCAGTTATCCCGCTAGCGGGAGGGAAGTTGGAGAGACCCAGTACTTC.

The V gene is TRBV9, the J gene TRBJ2-1; the D gene is possibly TRBD2 (6 bases). The CDR3 is 14 residues long. Between the trimmed V and J ends, which lost 5 bases and 5 bases, there was a span of 14 bases. The germline V gene encodes CDR1 SGDLS and CDR2 YYNGEE. CDR3 in DNA: TGTGCCAGCAGAGGCGATAGCGGAAACAATGAGCAGTTCTTC. Translating gives CASRGDSGNNEQFF.

This clonotype was seen a single time. V and J are TRBV5-8 and TRBJ2-2, with a weak D call TRBD1 (5 bases). The length of the CDR3 is 15 residues. Trimming took off 4 bases at V and 2 bases at J, with 12 bases between the two ends. Germline CDR1 SGHTS, CDR2 YDEGEE. The CDR3 is CASSVGQFNTGELFF. CDR3 in DNA: TGTGCCAGCAGCGTCGGACAATTTAACACCGGGGAGCTGTTTTTT.

This clonotype was recorded at least ten times. This chain links TRBV7-8 with TRBJ1-4, with D perhaps TRBD1 (5 bases). Between the trimmed V and J ends, which lost 5 bases and 6 bases, there was a span of 16 bases. CDR1 is SGHVS and CDR2 is FQNEAQ in the germline V gene. This CDR3 is 15 amino acids long. This CDR3 is CASSRLRLTDEKLFF. CDR3 nucleotide sequence: TGTGCCAGCAGCCGCCTCCGGCTGACAGATGAAAAACTGTTTTTT.

This clonotype has at least ten counts. The genes are TRBV6-1 and TRBJ1-1, with no clear D. Trimming left V 6 bases short and J 3 bases short, with 14 bases between. The CDR3 length is 14 residues. Germline values: CDR1 MNHNS, CDR2 SASEGT. The CDR3 loop reads CASSPRNSYTEAFF. CDR3 DNA: TGTGCCAGCAGCCCTCGGAACAGCTACACTGAAGCTTTCTTT.

This sequence joins TRBV14 and TRBJ1-2; D unclear. CDR3 length equals 15 residues. The V gene lost 0 bases and the J gene lost 8 bases, with 16 bases spanning the gap. Germline CDR1 reads SGHDN; CDR2 reads FVKESK. The CDR3 region is CASSQEVGDGRGYTF. Written as DNA, the CDR3 is TGTGCCAGCAGCCAAGAAGTGGGAGACGGGAGAGGCTACACCTTC. The complete variable domain, with remaining parts taken from reference TRBV14 and TRBJ1-2, reads EAGVTQFPSHSVIEKGQTVTLRCDPISGHDNLYWYRRVMGKEIKFLLHFVKESKQDESGMPNNRFLAERTGGTYSTLKVQPAELEDSGVYFCASSQEVGDGRGYTFGSGTRLTVV.

This clonotype was seen at least ten times. The chain joins TRBV30 to TRBJ1-2; D unresolved. Per the germline V gene, CDR1 is GTSNPN and CDR2 is SVGIG (reference sequence). The V end was cut by 0 bases, the J end by 5 bases, with 13 bases between. CDR3 length equals 14 residues. CDR3 sequence: CAWSVTREDYGYTF. For the CDR3, the DNA is TGTGCCTGGAGTGTAACGCGGGAAGATTATGGCTACACCTTC.

This clonotype showed up many times. The V call is TRBV2, the J call TRBJ1-1; 8 nucleotides match TRBD1. Per germline, CDR1 SNHLY and CDR2 FYNNEI. The trim removed 10 bases at V and 0 bases at J, leaving 10 bases unmatched. The CDR3 is 15 residues long. In DNA, the CDR3 is TGTGCCACCCGAGAAAGGACAGGGATGAACACTGAAGCTTTCTTT. Its protein product is CATRERTGMNTEAFF. The whole variable domain, filled in from reference TRBV2 and TRBJ1-1, reads EPEVTQTPSHQVTQMGQEVILRCVPISNHLYFYWYRQILGQKVEFLVSFYNNEISEKSEIFDDQFSVERPDGSNFTLKIRSTKLEDSAMYFCATRERTGMNTEAFFGQGTRLTVV.

This rearrangement joins TRBV11-2 to TRBJ2-1, with 12 positions matching TRBD1. The junction had 8 bases not matched to a gene; V was cut back by 4 bases and J by 7 bases. The germline CDR1 and CDR2 sequences are SGHAT and FQNNGV. There are 16 residues in the CDR3. The CDR3 here is CASSSWDRGRKNEQFF. The DNA for the CDR3 is TGTGCCAGCAGCTCCTGGGACAGGGGGCGGAAAAATGAGCAGTTCTTC.

This clonotype was seen a few times. The V and J genes are TRBV25-1 and TRBJ1-3, with a tentative D call TRBD1 (5 bases). The CDR3 is made up of 12 amino acids. The germline V gene encodes CDR1 MGHDK and CDR2 SYGVNS. Trimming cost V 7 bases and J 6 bases, with 10 bases left between them. The CDR3 sequence is CASKGFLNTIYF. CDR3 DNA: TGTGCCAGCAAGGGGTTTTTAAACACCATATATTTT.